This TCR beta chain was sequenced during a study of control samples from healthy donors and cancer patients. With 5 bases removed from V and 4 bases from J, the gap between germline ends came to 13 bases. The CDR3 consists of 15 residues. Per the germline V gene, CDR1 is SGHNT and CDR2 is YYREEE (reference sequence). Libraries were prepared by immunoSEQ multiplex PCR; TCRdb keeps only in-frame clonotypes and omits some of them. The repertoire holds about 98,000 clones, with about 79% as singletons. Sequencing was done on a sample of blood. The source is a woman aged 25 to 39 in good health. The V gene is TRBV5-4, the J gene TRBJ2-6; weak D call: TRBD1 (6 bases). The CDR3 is CASRPTGTGANVLTF. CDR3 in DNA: TGTGCCAGCAGGCCCACAGGGACCGGGGCCAACGTCCTGACTTTC.